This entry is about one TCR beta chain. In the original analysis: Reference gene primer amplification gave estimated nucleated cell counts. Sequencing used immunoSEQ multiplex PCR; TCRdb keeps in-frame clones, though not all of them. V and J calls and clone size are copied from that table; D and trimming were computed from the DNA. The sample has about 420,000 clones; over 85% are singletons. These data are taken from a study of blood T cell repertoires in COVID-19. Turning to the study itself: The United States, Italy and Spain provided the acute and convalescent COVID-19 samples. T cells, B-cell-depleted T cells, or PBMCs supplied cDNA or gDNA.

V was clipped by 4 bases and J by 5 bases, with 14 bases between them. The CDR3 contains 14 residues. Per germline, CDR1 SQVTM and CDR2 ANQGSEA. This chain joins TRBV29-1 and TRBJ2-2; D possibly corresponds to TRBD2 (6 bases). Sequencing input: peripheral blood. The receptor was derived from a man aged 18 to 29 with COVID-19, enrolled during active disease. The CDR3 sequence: CSVGVAEITGELFF. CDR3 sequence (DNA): TGCAGCGTTGGGGTAGCGGAAATTACCGGGGAGCTGTTTTTT.